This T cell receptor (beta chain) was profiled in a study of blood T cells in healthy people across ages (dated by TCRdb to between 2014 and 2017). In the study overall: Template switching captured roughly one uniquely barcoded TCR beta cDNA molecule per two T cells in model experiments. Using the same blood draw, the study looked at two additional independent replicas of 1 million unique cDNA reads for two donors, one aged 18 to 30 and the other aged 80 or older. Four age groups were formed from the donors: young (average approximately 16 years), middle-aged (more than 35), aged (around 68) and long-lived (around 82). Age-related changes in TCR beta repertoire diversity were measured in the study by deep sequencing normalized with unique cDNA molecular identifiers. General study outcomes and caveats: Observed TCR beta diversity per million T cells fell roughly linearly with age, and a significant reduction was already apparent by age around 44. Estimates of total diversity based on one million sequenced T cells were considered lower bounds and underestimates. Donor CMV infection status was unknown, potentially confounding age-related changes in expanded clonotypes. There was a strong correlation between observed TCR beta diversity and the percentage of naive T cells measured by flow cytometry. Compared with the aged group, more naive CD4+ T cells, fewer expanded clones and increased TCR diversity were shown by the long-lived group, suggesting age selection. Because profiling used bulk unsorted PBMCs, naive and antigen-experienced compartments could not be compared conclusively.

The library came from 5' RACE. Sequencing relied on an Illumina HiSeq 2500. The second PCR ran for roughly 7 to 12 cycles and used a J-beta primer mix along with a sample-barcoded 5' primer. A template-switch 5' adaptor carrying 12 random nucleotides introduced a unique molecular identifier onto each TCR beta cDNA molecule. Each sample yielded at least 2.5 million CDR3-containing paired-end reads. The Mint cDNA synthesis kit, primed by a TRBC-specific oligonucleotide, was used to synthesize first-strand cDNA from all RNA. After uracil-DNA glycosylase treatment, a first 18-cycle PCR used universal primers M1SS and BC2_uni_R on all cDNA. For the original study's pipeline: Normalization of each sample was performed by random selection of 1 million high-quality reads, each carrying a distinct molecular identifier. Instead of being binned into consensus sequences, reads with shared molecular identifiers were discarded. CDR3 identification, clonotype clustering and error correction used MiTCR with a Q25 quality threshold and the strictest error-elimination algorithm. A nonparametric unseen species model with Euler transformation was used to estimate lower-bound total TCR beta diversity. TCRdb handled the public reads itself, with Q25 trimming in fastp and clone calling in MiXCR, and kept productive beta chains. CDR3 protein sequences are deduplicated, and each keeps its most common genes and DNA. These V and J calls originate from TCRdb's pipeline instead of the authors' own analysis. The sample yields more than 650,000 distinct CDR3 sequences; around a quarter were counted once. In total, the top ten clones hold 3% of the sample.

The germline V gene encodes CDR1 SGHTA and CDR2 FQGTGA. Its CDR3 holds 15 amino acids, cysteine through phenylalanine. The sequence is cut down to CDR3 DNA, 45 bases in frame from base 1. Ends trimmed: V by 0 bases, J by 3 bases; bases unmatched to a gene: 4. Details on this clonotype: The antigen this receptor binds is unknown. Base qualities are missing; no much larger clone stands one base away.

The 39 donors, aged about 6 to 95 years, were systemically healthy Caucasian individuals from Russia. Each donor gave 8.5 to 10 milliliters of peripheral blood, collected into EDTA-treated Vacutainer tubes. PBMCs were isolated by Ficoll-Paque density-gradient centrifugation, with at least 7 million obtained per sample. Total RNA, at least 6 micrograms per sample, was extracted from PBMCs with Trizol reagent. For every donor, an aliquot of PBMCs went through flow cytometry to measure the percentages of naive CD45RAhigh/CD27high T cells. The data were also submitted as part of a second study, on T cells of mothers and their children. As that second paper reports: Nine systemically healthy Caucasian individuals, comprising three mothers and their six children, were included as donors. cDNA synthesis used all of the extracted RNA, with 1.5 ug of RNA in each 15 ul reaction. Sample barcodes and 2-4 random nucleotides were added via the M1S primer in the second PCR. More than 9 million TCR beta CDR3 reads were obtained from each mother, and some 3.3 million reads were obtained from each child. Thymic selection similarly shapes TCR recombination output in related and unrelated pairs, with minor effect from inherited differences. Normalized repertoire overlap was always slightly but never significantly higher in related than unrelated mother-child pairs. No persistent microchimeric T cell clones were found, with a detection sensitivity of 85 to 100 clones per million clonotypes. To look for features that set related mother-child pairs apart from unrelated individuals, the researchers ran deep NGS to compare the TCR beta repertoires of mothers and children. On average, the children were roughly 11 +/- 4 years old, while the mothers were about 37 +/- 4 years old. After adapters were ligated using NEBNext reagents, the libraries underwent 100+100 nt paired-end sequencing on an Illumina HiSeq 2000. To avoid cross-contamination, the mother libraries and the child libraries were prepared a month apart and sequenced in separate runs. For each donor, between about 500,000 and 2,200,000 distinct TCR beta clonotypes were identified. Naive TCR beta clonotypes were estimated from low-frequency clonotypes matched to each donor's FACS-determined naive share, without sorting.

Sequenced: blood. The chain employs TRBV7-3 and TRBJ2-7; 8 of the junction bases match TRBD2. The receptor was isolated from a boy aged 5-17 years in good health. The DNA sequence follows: TGTGCCAGCAGCTTAACAACTAGCGGCCTCTACGAGCAGTACTTC. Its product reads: CASSLTTSGLYEQYF.